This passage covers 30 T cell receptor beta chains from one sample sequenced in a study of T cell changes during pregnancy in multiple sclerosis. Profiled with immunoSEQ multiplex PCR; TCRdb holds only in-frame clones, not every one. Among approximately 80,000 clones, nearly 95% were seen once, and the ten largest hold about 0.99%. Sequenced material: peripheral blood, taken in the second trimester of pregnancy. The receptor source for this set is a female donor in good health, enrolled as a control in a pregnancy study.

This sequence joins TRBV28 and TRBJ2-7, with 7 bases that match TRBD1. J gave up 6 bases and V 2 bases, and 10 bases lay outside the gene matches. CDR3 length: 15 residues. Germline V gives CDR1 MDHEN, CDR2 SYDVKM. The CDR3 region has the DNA TGTGCCAGCAGTTTACGGTCGACAGGGAAGGCCGAGCAGTACTTC. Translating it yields CASSLRSTGKAEQYF.

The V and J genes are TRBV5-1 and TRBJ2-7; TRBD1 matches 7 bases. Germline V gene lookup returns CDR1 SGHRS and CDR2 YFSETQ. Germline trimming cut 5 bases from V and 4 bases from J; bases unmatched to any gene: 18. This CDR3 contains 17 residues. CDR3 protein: CASSRPPGTAEGYEQYF. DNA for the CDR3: TGCGCCAGCAGTAGACCCCCCGGGACAGCCGAGGGATACGAGCAGTACTTC.

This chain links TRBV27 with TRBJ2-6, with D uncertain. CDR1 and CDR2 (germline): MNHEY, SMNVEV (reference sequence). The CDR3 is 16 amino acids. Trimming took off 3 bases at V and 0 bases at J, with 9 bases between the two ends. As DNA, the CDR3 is TGTGCCAGCAGTTTCAACCGAGCCTCTGGGGCCAACGTCCTGACTTTC. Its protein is CASSFNRASGANVLTF.

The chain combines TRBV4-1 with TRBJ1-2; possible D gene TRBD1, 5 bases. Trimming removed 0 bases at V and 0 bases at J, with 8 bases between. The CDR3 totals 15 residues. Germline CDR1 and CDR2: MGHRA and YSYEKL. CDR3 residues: CASSQDDRANYGYTF. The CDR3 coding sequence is TGCGCCAGCAGCCAAGATGACAGAGCTAACTATGGCTACACCTTC.

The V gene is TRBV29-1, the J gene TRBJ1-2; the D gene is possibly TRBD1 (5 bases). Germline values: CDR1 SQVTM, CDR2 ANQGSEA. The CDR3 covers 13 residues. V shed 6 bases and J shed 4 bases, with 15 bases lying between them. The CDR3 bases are TGCAGCGTGGAGGAGGGGAGGGGCTATGGCTACACCTTC. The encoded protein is CSVEEGRGYGYTF.

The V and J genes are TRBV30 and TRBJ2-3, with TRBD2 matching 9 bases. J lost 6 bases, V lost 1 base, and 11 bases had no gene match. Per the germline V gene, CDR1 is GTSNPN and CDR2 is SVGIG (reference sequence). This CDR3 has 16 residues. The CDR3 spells CAWSGAVAGGGDTQYF. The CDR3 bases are TGTGCCTGGAGTGGGGCCGTCGCGGGAGGGGGGGATACGCAGTATTTT.

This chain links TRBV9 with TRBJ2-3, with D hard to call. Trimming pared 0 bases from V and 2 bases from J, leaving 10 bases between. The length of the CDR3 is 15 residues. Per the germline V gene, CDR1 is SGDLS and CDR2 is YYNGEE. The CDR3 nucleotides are TGTGCCAGCAGCGTAGGGGCGAGCAACACAGATACGCAGTATTTT. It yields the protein CASSVGASNTDTQYF.

For the CDR3, the DNA is TGCGCCAGCAGCTTGGTAGCTGATGGAAACACCATATATTTT. As protein: CASSLVADGNTIYF. The V and J genes are TRBV5-1 and TRBJ1-3; no reliable D call. The CDR3 loop spans 14 amino acids. V was pared by 0 bases and J by 3 bases, with 7 bases between. The germline V gene has CDR1 SGHRS and CDR2 YFSETQ.

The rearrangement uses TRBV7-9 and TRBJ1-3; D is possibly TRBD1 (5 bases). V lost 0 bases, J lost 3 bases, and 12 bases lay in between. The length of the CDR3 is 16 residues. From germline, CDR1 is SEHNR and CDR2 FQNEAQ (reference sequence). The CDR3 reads CASSLAQGGLGNTIYF. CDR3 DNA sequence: TGTGCCAGCAGCTTAGCTCAGGGTGGTCTTGGAAACACCATATATTTT.

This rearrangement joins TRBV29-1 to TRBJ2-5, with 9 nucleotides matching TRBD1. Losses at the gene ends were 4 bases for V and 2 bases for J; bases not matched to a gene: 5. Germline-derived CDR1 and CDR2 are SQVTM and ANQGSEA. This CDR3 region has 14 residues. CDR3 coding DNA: TGCAGCGTTGTGGGGGACAGGGAGCAAGAGACCCAGTACTTC. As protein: CSVVGDREQETQYF.

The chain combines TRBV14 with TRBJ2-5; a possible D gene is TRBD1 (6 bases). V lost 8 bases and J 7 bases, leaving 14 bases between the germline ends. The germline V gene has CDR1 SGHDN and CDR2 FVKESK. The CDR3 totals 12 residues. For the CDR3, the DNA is TGTGCCAGCGGGGCAGGGGACGTGACCCAGTACTTC. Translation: CASGAGDVTQYF.

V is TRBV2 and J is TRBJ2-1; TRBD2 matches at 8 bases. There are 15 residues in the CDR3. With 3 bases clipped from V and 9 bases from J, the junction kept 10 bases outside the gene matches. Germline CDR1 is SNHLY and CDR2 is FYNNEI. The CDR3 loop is CASSDSGGGMSEQFF. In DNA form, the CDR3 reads TGTGCCAGCAGTGACTCGGGAGGGGGGATGAGTGAGCAGTTCTTC.

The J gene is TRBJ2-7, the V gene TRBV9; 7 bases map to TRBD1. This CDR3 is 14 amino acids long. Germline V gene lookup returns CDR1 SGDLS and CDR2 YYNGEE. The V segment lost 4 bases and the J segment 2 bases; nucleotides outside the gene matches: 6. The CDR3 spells CASSYGQGAYEQYF. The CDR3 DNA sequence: TGTGCCAGCAGCTACGGCCAGGGGGCCTACGAGCAGTACTTC.

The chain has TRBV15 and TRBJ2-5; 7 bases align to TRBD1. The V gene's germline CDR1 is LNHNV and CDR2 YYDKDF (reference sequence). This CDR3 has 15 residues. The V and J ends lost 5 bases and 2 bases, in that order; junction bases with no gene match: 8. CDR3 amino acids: CATSYDREGQETQYF. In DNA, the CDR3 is TGTGCCACCAGCTACGACAGGGAAGGGCAAGAGACCCAGTACTTC.

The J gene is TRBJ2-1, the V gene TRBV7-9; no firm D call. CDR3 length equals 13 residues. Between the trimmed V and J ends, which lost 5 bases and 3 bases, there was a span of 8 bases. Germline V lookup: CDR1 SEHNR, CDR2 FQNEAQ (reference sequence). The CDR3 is CASSQDNYNEQFF. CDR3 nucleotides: TGTGCCAGCAGCCAAGACAACTACAATGAGCAGTTCTTC.

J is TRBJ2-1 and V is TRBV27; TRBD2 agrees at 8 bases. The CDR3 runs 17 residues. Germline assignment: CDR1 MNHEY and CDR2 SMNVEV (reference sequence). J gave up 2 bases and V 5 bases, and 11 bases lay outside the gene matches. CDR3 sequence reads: CASSPRGAAGAYNEQFF. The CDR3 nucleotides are TGTGCCAGCAGTCCCCGAGGGGCAGCGGGAGCCTACAATGAGCAGTTCTTC.

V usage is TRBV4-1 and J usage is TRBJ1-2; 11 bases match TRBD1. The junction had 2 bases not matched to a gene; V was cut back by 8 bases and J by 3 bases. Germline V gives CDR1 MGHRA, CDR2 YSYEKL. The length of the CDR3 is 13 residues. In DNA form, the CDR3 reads TGCGCCAGCGGGACAGGGGGGGACTATGGCTACACCTTC. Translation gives CASGTGGDYGYTF.

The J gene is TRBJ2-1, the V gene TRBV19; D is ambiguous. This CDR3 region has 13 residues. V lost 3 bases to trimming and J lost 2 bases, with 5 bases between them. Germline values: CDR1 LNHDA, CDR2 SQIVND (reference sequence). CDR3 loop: CASSIQTYNEQFF. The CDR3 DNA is TGTGCCAGTAGTATTCAGACCTACAATGAGCAGTTCTTC.

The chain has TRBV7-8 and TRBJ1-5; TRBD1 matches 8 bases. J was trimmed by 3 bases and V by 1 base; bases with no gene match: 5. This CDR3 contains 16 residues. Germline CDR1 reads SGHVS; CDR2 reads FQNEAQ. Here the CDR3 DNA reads TGTGCCAGCAGCTTAGGCCAGGGGGCCTTCAATCAGCCCCAGCATTTT. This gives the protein CASSLGQGAFNQPQHF.

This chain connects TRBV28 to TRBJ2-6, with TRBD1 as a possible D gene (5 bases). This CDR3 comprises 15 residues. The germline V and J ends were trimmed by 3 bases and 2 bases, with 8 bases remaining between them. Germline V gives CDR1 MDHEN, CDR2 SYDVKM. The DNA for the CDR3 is TGTGCCAGCAGTTTGCAAGGGGCTGGGGCCAACGTCCTGACTTTC. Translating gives CASSLQGAGANVLTF.

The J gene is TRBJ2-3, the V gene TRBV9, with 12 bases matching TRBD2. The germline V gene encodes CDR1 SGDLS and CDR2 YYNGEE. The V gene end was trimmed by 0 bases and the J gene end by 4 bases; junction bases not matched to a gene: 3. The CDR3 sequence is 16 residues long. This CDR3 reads CASSVGLAGGADTQYF. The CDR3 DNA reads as TGTGCCAGCAGCGTAGGCCTAGCGGGAGGGGCAGATACGCAGTATTTT.

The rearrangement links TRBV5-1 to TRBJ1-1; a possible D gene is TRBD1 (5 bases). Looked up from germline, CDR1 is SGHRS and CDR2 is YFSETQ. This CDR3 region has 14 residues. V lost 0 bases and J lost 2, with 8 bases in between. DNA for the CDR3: TGCGCCAGCAGCTTGGGCGGGACTAACACTGAAGCTTTCTTT. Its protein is CASSLGGTNTEAFF.

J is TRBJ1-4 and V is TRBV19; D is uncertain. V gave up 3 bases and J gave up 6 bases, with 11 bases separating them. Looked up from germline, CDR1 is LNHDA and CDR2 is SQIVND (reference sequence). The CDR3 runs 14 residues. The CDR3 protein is CASSIALADEKLFF. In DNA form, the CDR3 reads TGTGCCAGTAGTATTGCCCTGGCGGATGAAAAACTGTTTTTT.

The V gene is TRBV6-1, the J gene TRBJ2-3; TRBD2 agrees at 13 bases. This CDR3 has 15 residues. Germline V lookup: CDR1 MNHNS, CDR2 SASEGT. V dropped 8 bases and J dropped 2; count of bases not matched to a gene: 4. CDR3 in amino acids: CASSGLAGDTDTQYF. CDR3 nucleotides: TGTGCCAGCTCCGGACTAGCGGGGGACACAGATACGCAGTATTTT.

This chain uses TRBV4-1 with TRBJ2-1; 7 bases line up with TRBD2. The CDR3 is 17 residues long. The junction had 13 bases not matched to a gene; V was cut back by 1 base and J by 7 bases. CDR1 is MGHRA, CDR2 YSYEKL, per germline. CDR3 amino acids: CASSQVIVLTGGNEQFF. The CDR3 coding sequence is TGCGCCAGCAGCCAAGTTATCGTCTTGACGGGAGGAAATGAGCAGTTCTTC.

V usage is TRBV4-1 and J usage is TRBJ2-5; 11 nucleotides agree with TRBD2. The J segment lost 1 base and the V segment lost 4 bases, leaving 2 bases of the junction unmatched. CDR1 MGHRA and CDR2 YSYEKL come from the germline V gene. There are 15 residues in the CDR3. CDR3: CASSRGTSGQETQYF. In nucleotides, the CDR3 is TGCGCCAGCAGCCGAGGGACTAGCGGCCAAGAGACCCAGTACTTC.

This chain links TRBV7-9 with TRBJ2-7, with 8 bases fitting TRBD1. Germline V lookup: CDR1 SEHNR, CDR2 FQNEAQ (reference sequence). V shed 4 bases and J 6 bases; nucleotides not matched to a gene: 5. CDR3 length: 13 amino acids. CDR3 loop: CASSSTGALEQYF. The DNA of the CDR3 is TGTGCCAGCAGCTCGACAGGGGCCCTCGAGCAGTACTTC.

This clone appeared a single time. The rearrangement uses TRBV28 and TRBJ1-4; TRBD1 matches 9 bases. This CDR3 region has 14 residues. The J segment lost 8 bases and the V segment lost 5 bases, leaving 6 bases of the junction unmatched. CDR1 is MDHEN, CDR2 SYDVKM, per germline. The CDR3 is CASSPRTGEEKLFF. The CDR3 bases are TGTGCCAGCAGTCCGAGGACAGGGGAAGAAAAACTGTTTTTT.

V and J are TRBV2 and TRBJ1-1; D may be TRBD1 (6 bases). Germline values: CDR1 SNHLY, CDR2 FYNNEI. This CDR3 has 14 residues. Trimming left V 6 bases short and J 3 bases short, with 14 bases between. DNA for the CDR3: TGTGCCAGCAGCGCGTGGACAGACTACACTGAAGCTTTCTTT. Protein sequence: CASSAWTDYTEAFF.

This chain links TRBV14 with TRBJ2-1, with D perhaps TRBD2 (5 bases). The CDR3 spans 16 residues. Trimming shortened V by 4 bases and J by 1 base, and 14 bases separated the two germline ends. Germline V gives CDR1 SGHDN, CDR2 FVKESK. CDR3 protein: CASSPLTGRSYNEQFF. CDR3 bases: TGTGCCAGCAGCCCCCTTACGGGAAGGTCCTACAATGAGCAGTTCTTC.